The rows below give T cell receptor beta chains drawn from one sample of a study of T cell repertoires in cytomegalovirus infection. These receptors' antigens are unknown. TCRdb called the reads again in MiXCR, with one record for every CDR3 protein. The sample has under 450,000 distinct CDR3 sequences, about a third seen once. The sequencing here drew on cultured PBMCs, taken from culture after CMV antigen stimulation. The receptors were sampled from a human donor in good health (CMV status not recorded). Some clones in this sample may be carry-over from other donors' samples. Each CDR3 is given with its conserved first and last residue. D genes are given only for firm matches. Clone size appears in some rows only: once, few, many, or a class for an expanded clone.

CDR3: CASSFRRGGETQYF; DNA: TGTGCCAGCAGCTTCCGGAGGGGCGGAGAGACCCAGTACTTC; V: TRBV7-2; J: TRBJ2-5; D: .; size: many
CDR3: CASSLVGPTSEQYF; DNA: TGTGCCAGCAGCTTAGTTGGTCCTACTAGCGAGCAGTACTTC; V: TRBV7-2; J: TRBJ2-7; D: .; size: .
CDR3: CASSSVAGGIIKYF; DNA: .; V: TRBV7-8; J: TRBJ2-7; D: .; size: few
CDR3: CAWSEGQQETQYF; DNA: TGTGCCTGGAGTGAGGGGCAGCAAGAGACCCAGTACTTC; V: TRBV30; J: TRBJ2-5; D: .; size: .
CDR3: CSAARAGSYNEQFF; DNA: TGCAGTGCTGCCCGGGCTGGCTCCTACAATGAGCAGTTCTTC; V: TRBV20-1; J: TRBJ2-1; D: .; size: .
CDR3: CASSRGTGHPSYEQYF; DNA: TGTGCCAGCAGCCGGGGGACAGGCCACCCTTCCTACGAGCAGTACTTC; V: TRBV11-2; J: TRBJ2-7; D: TRBD1; size: few
CDR3: CASSLGQGWTEAFF; DNA: TGTGCCAGCAGCTTAGGACAGGGTTGGACTGAAGCTTTCTTT; V: TRBV7-6; J: TRBJ1-1; D: TRBD1; size: many
CDR3: CASSYTRDNEQYF; DNA: TGTGCCAGCAGTTACACCCGGGACAACGAGCAGTACTTC; V: TRBV6-5; J: TRBJ2-7; D: .; size: .
CDR3: CASADGATNYGYTF; DNA: TGTGCCAGTGCTGACGGGGCAACGAACTATGGCTACACCTTC; V: TRBV12-3/TRBV12-4; J: TRBJ1-2; D: .; size: .
CDR3: CASTPDRLTGNTIYF; DNA: TGTGCCAGCACCCCTGACAGACTGACTGGAAACACCATATATTTT; V: TRBV7-6; J: TRBJ1-3; D: .; size: few
CDR3: CASSLGSVLNQPQHF; DNA: TGTGCCAGCAGCTTAGGATCGGTCCTAAATCAGCCCCAGCATTTT; V: TRBV7-2; J: TRBJ1-5; D: .; size: many
CDR3: CASSYSRNTQYF; DNA: TGTGCCAGCAGTTACTCTAGGAATACGCAGTATTTT; V: TRBV6-2/TRBV6-3; J: TRBJ2-3; D: .; size: .
CDR3: CASSQDSGPEQFF; DNA: TGCGCCAGCAGCCAAGACTCGGGACCCGAGCAGTTCTTC; V: TRBV4-1; J: TRBJ2-1; D: .; size: .
CDR3: CASRLQGANEQFF; DNA: TGTGCCAGCAGGCTACAGGGGGCGAATGAGCAGTTCTTC; V: TRBV11-2; J: TRBJ2-1; D: TRBD1; size: .
CDR3: CASSQDRGGAGDQETQYF; DNA: TGCGCCAGCAGCCAAGACCGGGGTGGAGCGGGAGACCAAGAGACCCAGTACTTC; V: TRBV4-3; J: TRBJ2-5; D: TRBD2; size: .
CDR3: CSVVEGAVGETQYF; DNA: TGCAGCGTTGTAGAAGGGGCAGTAGGGGAGACCCAGTACTTC; V: TRBV29-1; J: TRBJ2-5; D: .; size: .
CDR3: CASSALNQPQHF; DNA: TGTGCCAGCAGCGCCTTAAATCAGCCCCAGCATTTT; V: TRBV7-9; J: TRBJ1-5; D: .; size: few
CDR3: CAISSGLARGEAQYF; DNA: TGTGCCATCAGTTCGGGACTAGCGCGGGGGGAGGCTCAGTACTTC; V: TRBV10-3; J: TRBJ2-4; D: TRBD2; size: few